This TCR beta chain came from a study of T-cell reconstitution after alpha-beta-depleted transplantation in children. CDR1 MNHNS and CDR2 SASEGT come from the germline V gene. J lost 4 bases, V lost 6 bases, and 7 bases had no gene match. The CDR3 has 14 amino acids. Molecular barcoding with unique molecular identifiers was used for the TCRbeta library. One entry per CDR3 protein, called by TCRdb with MiXCR from the PCR reads. The sample records approximately 170,000 distinct CDR3 sequences, around 10% being singletons. This clonotype came up many times. The clonotype originates from a boy aged 2 to 10 with acute myeloid leukemia, due to receive a stem cell transplant. The chain employs TRBV6-1 and TRBJ2-5; 8 bases align to TRBD1. Sequences were derived from PBMCs, sampled before TCRalphabeta/CD19-depleted stem cell transplant. CDR3: CASSVTGEVETQYF. The CDR3 nucleotides are TGTGCCAGCAGCGTGACAGGGGAAGTAGAGACCCAGTACTTC.